Shown below are 19 T cell receptor beta chains from a single sample sequenced in a study of cytomegalovirus exposure and HLA in healthy donors listed by TCRdb under 2017. Library prep was done by the immunoSEQ multiplex PCR assay. A mixture of 60 forward primers for TCR Vbeta segments and 13 reverse primers for TCR Jbeta segments was used in the multiplex PCR. The immuneACCESS repertoire file appears here via TCRdb, limited to in-frame rearrangements. These files lack a portion of the clones; in checked studies, under half of the deficit traces to unresolved V genes, and the cause of the others is not known. For this sample there are 150,000 to 180,000 clones; roughly 80% appear just once. More than 10% of the sample is taken by the ten largest. The sample consisted of PBMCs. The receptors come from a man aged 25 to 40 in good health and CMV-seropositive.

The chain carries TRBV29-1 and TRBJ1-2; D perhaps matches TRBD1 (5 bases). The CDR3 runs 13 residues. Trimming shortened V by 4 bases and J by 7 bases, and 16 bases separated the two germline ends. Per germline, CDR1 SQVTM and CDR2 ANQGSEA. The CDR3 region has the DNA TGCAGCGTTGCTCCGGGGGGGTATGGTGGCTACACCTTC. Its protein product is CSVAPGGYGGYTF.

J is TRBJ1-6 and V is TRBV5-4; no clear D gene. The CDR3 spans 14 residues. Trimming shortened V by 3 bases and J by 7 bases, and 11 bases separated the two germline ends. CDR1 is SGHNT, CDR2 YYREEE, per germline (reference sequence). CDR3 protein: CASSSRGLNSPLHF. CDR3 bases: TGTGCCAGCAGCTCCAGAGGTTTGAATTCACCCCTCCACTTT.

V and J are TRBV2 and TRBJ1-2, with D maybe TRBD1 (5 bases). CDR3 length: 12 residues. V was shortened by 3 bases and J by 9 bases, with 11 bases between the two germline ends. Germline CDR1 and CDR2: SNHLY and FYNNEI. The CDR3 protein is CASSDPGTRYTF. The DNA for the CDR3 is TGTGCCAGCAGTGACCCAGGGACTCGCTACACCTTC. Filled out from reference TRBV2 and TRBJ1-2, the complete variable domain reads EPEVTQTPSHQVTQMGQEVILRCVPISNHLYFYWYRQILGQKVEFLVSFYNNEISEKSEIFDDQFSVERPDGSNFTLKIRSTKLEDSAMYFCASSDPGTRYTFGSGTRLTVV.

The chain recombines TRBV19 with TRBJ2-7, with D maybe TRBD2 (6 bases). The germline V gene encodes CDR1 LNHDA and CDR2 SQIVND (reference sequence). CDR3 length equals 14 residues. V gave up 6 bases and J gave up 4 bases, with 16 bases separating them. The CDR3 DNA follows: TGTGCCAGTAGCATCTATCGGGGGATATACGAGCAGTACTTC. This gives the protein CASSIYRGIYEQYF.

The rearrangement joins TRBV9 to TRBJ2-3; TRBD2 agrees at 13 bases. Germline values: CDR1 SGDLS, CDR2 YYNGEE. This CDR3 region has 17 residues. Trimming at V came to 2 bases and at J to 6 bases, leaving 9 bases not matched to a gene. The CDR3 loop reads CASSVQGLAGEGDTQYF. The CDR3 coding sequence is TGTGCCAGCAGCGTCCAAGGACTAGCGGGAGAGGGGGATACGCAGTATTTT.

The rearrangement joins TRBV11-2 to TRBJ2-5; D remains unclear. Germline CDR1 and CDR2: SGHAT and FQNNGV. V dropped 5 bases and J dropped 6 bases, with 7 bases sitting between them. The CDR3 has 11 amino acids. The CDR3 region has the DNA TGTGCCAGCAGCCTCGAGCAGACCCAGTACTTC. It codes for CASSLEQTQYF.

This chain links TRBV6-6 with TRBJ2-2; tentative D call: TRBD2 (5 bases). Germline V gives CDR1 MNHNY, CDR2 SVGAGI (reference sequence). V was clipped by 6 bases and J by 1 base, with 9 bases between them. The CDR3 loop spans 14 amino acids. The CDR3 protein is CASSRTGNTGELFF. The CDR3 DNA reads TGTGCCAGCAGCCGGACTGGGAACACCGGGGAGCTGTTTTTT.

The rearrangement joins TRBV5-1 to TRBJ2-5, with 10 nucleotides matching TRBD2. The junction had 9 bases not matched to a gene; V was cut back by 4 bases and J by 3 bases. CDR1 and CDR2 (germline): SGHRS, YFSETQ. This CDR3 has 16 residues. The CDR3 sequence: CASSPSGRAGEETQYF. Here the CDR3 DNA reads TGCGCCAGCAGCCCCAGCGGGAGGGCCGGGGAAGAGACCCAGTACTTC.

This chain connects TRBV28 to TRBJ1-5; 8 bases fit TRBD1. J was trimmed by 6 bases and V by 5 bases; bases with no gene match: 9. The CDR3 loop spans 15 amino acids. CDR1 MDHEN and CDR2 SYDVKM come from the germline V gene. In nucleotides, the CDR3 is TGTGCCAGCAGTAGACCCGGGACAGGTGGTCAGCCCCAGCATTTT. Translation: CASSRPGTGGQPQHF.

The CDR3 nucleotides read TGTGCCAGTAGTACCGGGACAGTGGGGTGGCAGCCCCAGCATTTT. This codes for CASSTGTVGWQPQHF. V and J are TRBV19 and TRBJ1-5; 7 bases fit TRBD1. Germline V gene lookup returns CDR1 LNHDA and CDR2 SQIVND (reference sequence). CDR3 size: 15 residues. Unmatched junction bases numbered 10, after V lost 4 bases and J lost 7 bases.

The chain links TRBV10-2 to TRBJ1-4; TRBD1 might be the D (5 bases). V gave up 1 base and J gave up 10 bases, with 16 bases separating them. CDR3 length: 15 residues. CDR1 and CDR2 from the germline V gene are WSHSY and SAAADI. The CDR3 sequence is CASSEFREGRLKLFF. The DNA for the CDR3 is TGCGCCAGCAGTGAGTTTCGGGAGGGGCGACTAAAACTGTTTTTT.

This rearrangement joins TRBV19 to TRBJ1-1; 9 nucleotides match TRBD1. The ends lost 4 bases at V and 6 bases at J; junction bases unmatched: 6. The CDR3 runs 14 residues. Germline CDR1 and CDR2: LNHDA and SQIVND (reference sequence). The CDR3 spells CASSRGTGRSEAFF. CDR3 in DNA: TGTGCCAGTAGTAGAGGGACAGGGAGATCTGAAGCTTTCTTT.

In the case of this clone: One end of the junction does not line up with germline, which may come from a read error. J is TRBJ2-1 and V is TRBV13; weak D call: TRBD2 (5 bases). The V gene's germline CDR1 is PRHDT and CDR2 FYEKMQ (reference sequence). The length of the CDR3 is 15 residues. CDR3 nucleotide sequence: TGTGCCAGCAGCTTAGGGGGGAGTGGCTACAATGGGCAGTTCTTC. Translating it yields CASSLGGSGYNGQFF.

The chain is built from TRBV19 and TRBJ1-4; maybe TRBD1 (6 bases). Germline assignment: CDR1 LNHDA and CDR2 SQIVND (reference sequence). Trimming took 9 bases from V and 5 from J, leaving 19 bases between them. The length of the CDR3 is 15 residues. The DNA for the CDR3 is TGTGCCAGCAGTCCCCCAGGGAGGGGGAATGAAAAACTGTTTTTT. Its translation: CASSPPGRGNEKLFF.

The chain uses TRBV7-3 and TRBJ2-1; D not resolved. The ends were cut back, 5 bases at V and 10 bases at J, with 12 bases in the middle. Germline lookup yields CDR1 SGHTA and CDR2 FQGTGA. The CDR3 length is 12 residues. DNA of the CDR3: TGTGCCAGCAGCCCTCTTTTCGGGGAGCAGTTCTTC. This gives the protein CASSPLFGEQFF.

This clone was detected only a few times. The chain uses TRBV4-2 and TRBJ2-3; TRBD2 aligns across 7 bases. Germline-derived CDR1 and CDR2 are LGHNA and YNFKEQ. The ends lost 0 bases at V and 4 bases at J; junction bases unmatched: 7. CDR3 length: 16 residues. The CDR3 DNA reads as TGTGCCAGCAGCCAAGATCCGGGAGGAGGGGCAGATACGCAGTATTTT. Protein: CASSQDPGGGADTQYF.

The J gene is TRBJ2-7, the V gene TRBV10-3, with D perhaps TRBD2 (7 bases). Germline V gives CDR1 ENHRY, CDR2 SYGVKD. The length of the CDR3 is 15 residues. The V end lost 10 bases, the J end lost 3 bases, and 22 bases lay between the germline ends. This chain's CDR3 is CASTNAGAVNYEQYF. In nucleotides, the CDR3 is TGTGCCAGCACCAACGCGGGGGCGGTGAACTACGAGCAGTACTTC.

This sequence joins TRBV18 and TRBJ2-1, with 8 positions matching TRBD1. J gave up 4 bases and V 0 bases, and 2 bases lay outside the gene matches. The CDR3 loop spans 15 amino acids. The germline V gene has CDR1 KGHSH and CDR2 LQKENI. CDR3 DNA: TGTGCCAGCTCACCACCGGGACAGGCATACAATGAGCAGTTCTTC. It encodes CASSPPGQAYNEQFF.

The V gene is TRBV10-3, the J gene TRBJ2-7, with a tentative D call TRBD2 (5 bases). This CDR3 region has 14 residues. V lost 7 bases, J lost 3 bases, and 16 bases lay in between. Germline V gives CDR1 ENHRY, CDR2 SYGVKD. This chain's CDR3 is CAITHSAGSYEQYF. CDR3 DNA sequence: TGTGCCATCACCCACAGTGCGGGTAGCTACGAGCAGTACTTC.